The T cell receptor beta chain under discussion was sequenced for a study of T cell clonality in common variable immunodeficiency. This clone was detected many times. Its antigen is still unknown. The CDR3 goes on 3 residues after the read ends, and that part is filled in from the germline J gene. General study points: Authors noted CVID clonality's cause needs subpopulation repertoire sequencing.

Per germline, CDR1 SQVTM and CDR2 ANQGSEA. The CDR3 spans 10 residues. Here immunoSEQ multiplex PCR was the method, and the copy in TCRdb shows in-frame clones only, minus some. The sample holds roughly 32,000 clones, and no clone turns up only once. Both groups were predominantly of Caucasian heritage. Blood samples were heparinized, about 4.5 to 9 ml per donor. The sequenced sample consisted of peripheral blood mononuclear cells. This receptor was obtained from a person aged 18 to 70 in good health. This sequence joins TRBV29-1 and TRBJ1-2; unclear D gene. The CDR3 reads CSVEERGYTF. The covered CDR3 bases are TGCAGCGTTGAAGAACGGGGC.